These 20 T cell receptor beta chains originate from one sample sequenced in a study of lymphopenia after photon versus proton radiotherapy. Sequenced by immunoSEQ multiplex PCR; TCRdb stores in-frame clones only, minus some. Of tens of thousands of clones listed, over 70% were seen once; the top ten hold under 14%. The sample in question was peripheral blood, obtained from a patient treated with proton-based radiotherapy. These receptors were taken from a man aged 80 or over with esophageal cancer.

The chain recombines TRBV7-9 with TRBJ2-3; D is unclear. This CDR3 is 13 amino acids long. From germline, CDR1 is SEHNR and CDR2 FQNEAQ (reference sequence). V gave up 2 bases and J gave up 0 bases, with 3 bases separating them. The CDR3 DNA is TGTGCCAGCAGCTTATTAAGCACAGATACGCAGTATTTT. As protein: CASSLLSTDTQYF. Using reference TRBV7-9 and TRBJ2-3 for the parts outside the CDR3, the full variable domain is DTGVSQNPRHKITKRGQNVTFRCDPISEHNRLYWYRQTLGQGPEFLTYFQNEAQLEKSRLLSDRFSAERPKGSFSTLEIQRTEQGDSAMYLCASSLLSTDTQYFGPGTRLTVL.

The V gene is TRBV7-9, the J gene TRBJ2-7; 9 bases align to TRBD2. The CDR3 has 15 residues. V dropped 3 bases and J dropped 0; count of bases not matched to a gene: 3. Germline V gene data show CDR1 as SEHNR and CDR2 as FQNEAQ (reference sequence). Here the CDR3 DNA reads TGTGCCAGCAGCTTCGCGGGGGGGTCCTCCTACGAGCAGTACTTC. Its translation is CASSFAGGSSYEQYF.

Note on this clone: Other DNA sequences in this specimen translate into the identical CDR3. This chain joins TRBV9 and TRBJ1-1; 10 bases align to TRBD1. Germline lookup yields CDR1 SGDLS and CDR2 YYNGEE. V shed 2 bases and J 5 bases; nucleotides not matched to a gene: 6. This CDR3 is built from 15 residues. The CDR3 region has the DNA TGTGCCAGCAGCGTGACTGGACAGGGGGGGACTGAAGCTTTCTTT. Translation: CASSVTGQGGTEAFF. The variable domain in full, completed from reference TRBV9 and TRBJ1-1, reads DSGVTQTPKHLITATGQRVTLRCSPRSGDLSVYWYQQSLDQGLQFLIQYYNGEERAKGNILERFSAQQFPDLHSELNLSSLELGDSALYFCASSVTGQGGTEAFFGQGTRLTVV.

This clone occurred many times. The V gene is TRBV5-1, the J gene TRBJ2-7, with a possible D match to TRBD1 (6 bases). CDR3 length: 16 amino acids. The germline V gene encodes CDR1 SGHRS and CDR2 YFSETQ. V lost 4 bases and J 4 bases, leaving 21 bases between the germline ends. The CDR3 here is CASSQEGVSQDYEQYF. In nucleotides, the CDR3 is TGCGCCAGCAGCCAAGAGGGGGTTAGTCAAGATTACGAGCAGTACTTC. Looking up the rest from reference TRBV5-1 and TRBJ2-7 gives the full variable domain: KAGVTQTPRYLIKTRGQQVTLSCSPISGHRSVSWYQQTPGQGLQFLFEYFSETQRNKGNFPGRFSGRQFSNSRSEMNVSTLELGDSALYLCASSQEGVSQDYEQYFGPGTRLTVT.

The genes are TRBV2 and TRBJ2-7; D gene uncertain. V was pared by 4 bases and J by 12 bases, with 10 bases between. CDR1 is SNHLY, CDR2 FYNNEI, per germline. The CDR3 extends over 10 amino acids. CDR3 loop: CASSVYLRYF. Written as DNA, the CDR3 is TGTGCCAGCAGTGTATATCTCCGGTACTTC.

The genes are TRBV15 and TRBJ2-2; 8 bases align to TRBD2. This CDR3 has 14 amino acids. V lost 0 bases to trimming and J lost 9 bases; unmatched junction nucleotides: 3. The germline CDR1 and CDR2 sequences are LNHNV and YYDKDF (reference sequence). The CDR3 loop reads CATSRDREGRELFF. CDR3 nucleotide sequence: TGTGCCACCAGCAGAGATCGGGAGGGAAGGGAGCTGTTTTTT.

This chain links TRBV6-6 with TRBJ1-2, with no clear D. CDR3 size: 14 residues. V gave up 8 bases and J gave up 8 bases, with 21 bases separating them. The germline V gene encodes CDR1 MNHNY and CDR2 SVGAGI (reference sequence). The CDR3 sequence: CASLPLAQSGGYTF. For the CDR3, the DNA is TGTGCCAGCCTCCCGCTGGCACAATCGGGCGGCTACACCTTC.

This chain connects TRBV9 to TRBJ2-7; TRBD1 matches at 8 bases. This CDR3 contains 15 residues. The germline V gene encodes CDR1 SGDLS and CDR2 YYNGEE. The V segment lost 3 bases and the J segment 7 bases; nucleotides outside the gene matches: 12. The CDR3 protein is CASSAGGALGGEQYF. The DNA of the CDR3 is TGTGCCAGCAGCGCAGGGGGCGCCCTAGGGGGTGAGCAGTACTTC.

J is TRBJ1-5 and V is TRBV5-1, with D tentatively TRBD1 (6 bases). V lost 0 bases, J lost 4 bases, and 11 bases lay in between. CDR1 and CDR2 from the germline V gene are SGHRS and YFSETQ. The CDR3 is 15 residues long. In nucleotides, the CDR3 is TGCGCCAGCAGCTTGGGTGCAGGGGAAAATCAGCCCCAGCATTTT. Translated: CASSLGAGENQPQHF.

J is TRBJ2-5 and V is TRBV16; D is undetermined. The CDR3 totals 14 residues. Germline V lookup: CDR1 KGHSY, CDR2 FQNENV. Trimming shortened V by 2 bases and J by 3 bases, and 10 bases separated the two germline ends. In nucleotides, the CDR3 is TGTGCCAGCAGCCAAAGTGGGTCGGAAGAGACCCAGTACTTC. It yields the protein CASSQSGSEETQYF.

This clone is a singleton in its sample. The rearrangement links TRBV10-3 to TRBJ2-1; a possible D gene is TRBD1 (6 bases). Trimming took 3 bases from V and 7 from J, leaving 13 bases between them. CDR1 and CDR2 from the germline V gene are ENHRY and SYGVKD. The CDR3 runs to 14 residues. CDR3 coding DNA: TGTGCCATCAGTGACCCTCCCGGACAGAATGAGCAGTTCTTC. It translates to CAISDPPGQNEQFF.

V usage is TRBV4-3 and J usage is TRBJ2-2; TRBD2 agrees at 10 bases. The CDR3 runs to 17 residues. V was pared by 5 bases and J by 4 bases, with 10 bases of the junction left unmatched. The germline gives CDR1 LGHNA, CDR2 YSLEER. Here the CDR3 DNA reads TGCGCCAGCAGCTTGGGGCCTAGCGGGAGTGCCACCGGGGAGCTGTTTTTT. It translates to CASSLGPSGSATGELFF.

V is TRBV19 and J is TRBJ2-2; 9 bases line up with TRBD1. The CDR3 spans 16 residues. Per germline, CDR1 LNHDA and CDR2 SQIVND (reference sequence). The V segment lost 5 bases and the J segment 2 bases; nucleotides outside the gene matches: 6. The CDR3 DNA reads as TGTGCCAGTAGTGTTCGGACAGGGGTCAACACCGGGGAGCTGTTTTTT. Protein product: CASSVRTGVNTGELFF. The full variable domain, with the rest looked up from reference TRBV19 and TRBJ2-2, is DGGITQSPKYLFRKEGQNVTLSCEQNLNHDAMYWYRQDPGQGLRLIYYSQIVNDFQKGDIAEGYSVSREKKESFPLTVTSAQKNPTAFYLCASSVRTGVNTGELFFGEGSRLTVL.

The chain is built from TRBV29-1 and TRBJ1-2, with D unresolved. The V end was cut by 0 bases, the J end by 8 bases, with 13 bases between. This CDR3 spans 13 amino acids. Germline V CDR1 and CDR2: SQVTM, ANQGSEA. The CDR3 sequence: CSVEDLELSGYTF. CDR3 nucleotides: TGCAGCGTTGAAGATCTGGAACTTTCAGGCTACACCTTC. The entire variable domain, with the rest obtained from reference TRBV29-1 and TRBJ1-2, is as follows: SAVISQKPSRDICQRGTSLTIQCQVDSQVTMMFWYRQQPGQSLTLIATANQGSEATYESGFVIDKFPISRPNLTFSTLTVSNMSPEDSSIYLCSVEDLELSGYTFGSGTRLTVV.

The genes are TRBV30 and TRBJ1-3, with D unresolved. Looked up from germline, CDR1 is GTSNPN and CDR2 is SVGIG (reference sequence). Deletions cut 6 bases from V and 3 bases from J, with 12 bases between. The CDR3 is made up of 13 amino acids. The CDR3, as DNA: TGTGCCTGCCTGGGCATGAGTGGAAACACCATATATTTT. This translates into CACLGMSGNTIYF.

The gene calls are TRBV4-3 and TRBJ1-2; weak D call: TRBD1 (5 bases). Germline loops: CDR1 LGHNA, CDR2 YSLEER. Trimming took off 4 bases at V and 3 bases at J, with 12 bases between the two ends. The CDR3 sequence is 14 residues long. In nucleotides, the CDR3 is TGCGCCAGCAGCCGCCTTGGGGGATACTATGGCTACACCTTC. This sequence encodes CASSRLGGYYGYTF.

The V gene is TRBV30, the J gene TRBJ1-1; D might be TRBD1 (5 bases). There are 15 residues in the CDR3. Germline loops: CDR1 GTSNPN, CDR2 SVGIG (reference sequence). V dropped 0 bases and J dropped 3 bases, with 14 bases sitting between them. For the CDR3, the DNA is TGTGCCTGGAGTGTACTCAGGGTAGGAGACACTGAAGCTTTCTTT. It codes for CAWSVLRVGDTEAFF.

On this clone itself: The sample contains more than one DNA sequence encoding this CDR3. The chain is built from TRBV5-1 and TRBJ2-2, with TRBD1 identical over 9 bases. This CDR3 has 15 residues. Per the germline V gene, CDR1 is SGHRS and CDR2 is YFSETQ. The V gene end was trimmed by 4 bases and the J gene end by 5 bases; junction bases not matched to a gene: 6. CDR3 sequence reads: CASSEGQGRTGELFF. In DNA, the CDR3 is TGCGCCAGCAGCGAGGGACAGGGTCGGACCGGGGAGCTGTTTTTT.

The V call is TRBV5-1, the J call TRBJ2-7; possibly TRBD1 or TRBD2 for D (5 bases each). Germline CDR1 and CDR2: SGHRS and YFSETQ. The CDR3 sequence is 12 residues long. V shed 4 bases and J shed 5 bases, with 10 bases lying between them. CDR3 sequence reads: CASSRDLHEQYF. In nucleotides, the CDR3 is TGCGCCAGCAGCCGGGACCTCCACGAGCAGTACTTC. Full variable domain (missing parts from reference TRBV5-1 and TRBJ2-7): KAGVTQTPRYLIKTRGQQVTLSCSPISGHRSVSWYQQTPGQGLQFLFEYFSETQRNKGNFPGRFSGRQFSNSRSEMNVSTLELGDSALYLCASSRDLHEQYFGPGTRLTVT.

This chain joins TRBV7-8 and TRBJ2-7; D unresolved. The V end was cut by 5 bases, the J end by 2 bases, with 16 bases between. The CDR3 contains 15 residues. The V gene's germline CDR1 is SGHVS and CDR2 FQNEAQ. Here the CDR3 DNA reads TGTGCCAGCAGCCCGCGGTTAAGCCTAGCCTACGAGCAGTACTTC. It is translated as CASSPRLSLAYEQYF.